A selection of T cell receptor beta chains follows, all from one sample in a study of CD8 T cells in ankylosing spondylitis. Via MiXCR, TCRdb re-called the 5' RACE reads, giving one row per CDR3 protein. Seen here are roughly 150,000 distinct CDR3 sequences, approximately 7.4% observed once, and the top ten hold approximately 13%. Specimen: blood, either unsorted or a sorted T cell fraction (not recorded which). The receptors here all came from a female donor with ankylosing spondylitis or in good health (not recorded which). The CDR3 runs from the conserved cysteine through the conserved F or W. The D gene is left open where the match is weak. Clone size is shown for a subset of rows, as once, few, many or a class of expanded clone.

v_call	clone_size	d_call	j_call	cdr3_nt	cdr3_aa
TRBV12-3/TRBV12-4	few	TRBD1	TRBJ1-2	TGTGCCAGCAGGTTTTCCCCCGGGGACAGGGGGTACACCTTC	CASRFSPGDRGYTF
TRBV19	many	.	TRBJ2-1	TGTGCCAGTAGTACCCAGAAGGGTGAGCAGTTCTTC	CASSTQKGEQFF
TRBV5-1	few	.	TRBJ2-1	TGCGCCAGCAATGAGCAGTTCTTC	CASNEQFF
TRBV6-2/TRBV6-3	many	TRBD2	TRBJ2-5	TGTGCCAGCAGTTACCCCCGACTAGCGGGGGGCTACGCCGATCAAGAGACCCAGTACTTC	CASSYPRLAGGYADQETQYF
TRBV5-1	many	.	TRBJ1-1	TGCGCCAGCAGCGACAGGAGGAACACTGAAGCTTTCTTT	CASSDRRNTEAFF
TRBV20-1	many	.	TRBJ1-1	TGCAGTGCTAGTCCCCAGGGTAGGAACACTGAAGCTTTCTTT	CSASPQGRNTEAFF
TRBV3-1	many	TRBD1	TRBJ1-4	TGTGCCAGCAGCCCCAAGACAGGGGGTGTCGAAAAACTGTTTTTT	CASSPKTGGVEKLFF
TRBV21-1	many	.	TRBJ2-3	TGTGCCAGCAGCAAAGGGAGGGTTAGCACAGATACGCAGTATTTT	CASSKGRVSTDTQYF
TRBV12-3/TRBV12-4	many	TRBD2	TRBJ2-1	TGTGCCAGCAGTCCTACTAGCGGGGGGGCAAATGAGCAGTTCTTC	CASSPTSGGANEQFF
TRBV5-8	many	.	TRBJ2-7	TGTGCCAGCAGCCCCCCGGGACGGGTCGTACACGAGCAGTACTTC	CASSPPGRVVHEQYF
TRBV5-1	many	.	TRBJ2-7	TGCGCCAGCAGCTTGGTGACAGGTAACTACGAGCAGTACTTC	CASSLVTGNYEQYF
TRBV6-5	.	.	TRBJ2-3	TGTGCCAGCAGTTTCTCATCCCAGGGCACAGATACGCAGTATTTT	CASSFSSQGTDTQYF
TRBV20-1	few	TRBD1	TRBJ2-7	TGCAGTGCAAATGACAGGGGAGTCTCCTACGAGCAGTACTTC	CSANDRGVSYEQYF
TRBV29-1	many	TRBD1	TRBJ2-1	TGCAGCGCCACCCCCCTTGGGACAGGAACCCGTGACAATGAGCAGTTCTTC	CSATPLGTGTRDNEQFF
TRBV5-5	many	.	TRBJ1-6	TGTGCCAGCAGCTCTCACGGGGTTATCGGTAATTCACCCCTCCACTTT	CASSSHGVIGNSPLHF
TRBV5-1	many	.	TRBJ2-1	TGCGCCAGCAGCTTGGCCGTCAATGAGCAGTTCTTC	CASSLAVNEQFF
TRBV5-1	many	.	TRBJ1-2	TGCGCCAGCAGCCGGGAGGGGACGTATGGCTACACCTTC	CASSREGTYGYTF
TRBV29-1	many	.	TRBJ1-1	TGCAGCGTTGAAGAGACAGTGAACACTGAAGCTTTCTTT	CSVEETVNTEAFF
TRBV7-6	many	TRBD1	TRBJ2-3	TGTGCCAGCAGCAAGTCCGGGACAGGGTTCACAGATACGCAGTATTTT	CASSKSGTGFTDTQYF
TRBV6-5	many	.	TRBJ2-7	TGTGCCAGCAGTTATTCCGGACAAATCTCCTACGAGCAGTACTTC	CASSYSGQISYEQYF
TRBV7-9	many	.	TRBJ2-1	TGTGCCAGCAGTCCGATGACAGTATACAATGAGCAGTTCTTC	CASSPMTVYNEQFF
TRBV12-3/TRBV12-4	many	.	TRBJ1-2	TGTGCCAGCAGTTTTATGAGGTCTCCTGACTATGGCTACACCTTC	CASSFMRSPDYGYTF
TRBV7-2	many	TRBD1	TRBJ1-6	TGTGCCAGCAGCTTACCAGGACAGGGTCGGTCACCCCTCCACTTT	CASSLPGQGRSPLHF
TRBV4-2	many	.	TRBJ2-1	TGTGCCAGCAGCCAAGAACAAGCGGGCGGGGATGAGCAGTTCTTC	CASSQEQAGGDEQFF
TRBV12-3/TRBV12-4	many	.	TRBJ2-7	TGTGCCAGCAGCAGAGTAGGCTTCTACGAGCAGTACTTC	CASSRVGFYEQYF
TRBV29-1	many	TRBD2	TRBJ2-3	TGCAGCGTTGAGGTAGCGGGGGTGACAGATACGCAGTATTTT	CSVEVAGVTDTQYF
TRBV25-1	.	.	TRBJ2-7	TGTGCCAGCAGTGAAGAAGGCCTGGGGGCTGGCGAGCAGTACTTC	CASSEEGLGAGEQYF
TRBV12-3/TRBV12-4	many	.	TRBJ2-2	TGTGCCAGCAGTTTCCCCACCGGGGAGCTGTTTTTT	CASSFPTGELFF
TRBV29-1	.	.	TRBJ1-2	TGCAGCGTACGCTTGTCCCAGCGGGGCTACACCTTC	CSVRLSQRGYTF
TRBV6-1	many	TRBD1	TRBJ1-4	TGTGCCAGCAGTGAAATTCTCTTGGTGGGACAGTTCCAGCGAAAACTGTTTTTT	CASSEILLVGQFQRKLFF
TRBV12-3/TRBV12-4	many	.	TRBJ2-6	TGTGCCAGCAGACAGGTGTCTGGGGCCAACGTCCTGACTTTC	CASRQVSGANVLTF
TRBV5-1	many	.	TRBJ1-1	TGCGCCAGCAGCTCGATTACCGGGACGGGCAATGAAGCTTTCTTT	CASSSITGTGNEAFF
TRBV4-1	many	.	TRBJ2-7	TGCGCCAGCAGCCAAGACGAGAGGGGTGTCGAGCAGTACTTC	CASSQDERGVEQYF
TRBV20-1	many	.	TRBJ1-4	TGCAGTGTAGTAGAATATGCCGGGGCAGCAAATGAAAAACTGTTTTTT	CSVVEYAGAANEKLFF
TRBV15	many	TRBD2	TRBJ2-3	TGTGCCACCAGCAGAGGACTAGCGGGGGCAGATACGCAGTATTTT	CATSRGLAGADTQYF
TRBV19	many	.	TRBJ2-3	TGTGCCAGTAGTGCTCCCCGGGATATCGGAGCAGATACGCAGTATTTT	CASSAPRDIGADTQYF
TRBV4-2	.	TRBD2	TRBJ2-7	TGTGCCAGCAGCCAAGTGGGGGTGGGAGGGCCAGGCTCCTACGAGCAGTACTTC	CASSQVGVGGPGSYEQYF
TRBV6-5	many	.	TRBJ2-7	TGTGCCAGCAGTTACCGGGGACATTTCTACGAGCAGTACTTC	CASSYRGHFYEQYF
TRBV7-2	few	.	TRBJ2-3	TGTGCCAGCAGCTTAAGAGCACCCAGAACAGATACGCAGTATTTT	CASSLRAPRTDTQYF
TRBV12-3/TRBV12-4	many	.	TRBJ1-1	TGTGCCAGCAGTTTTTTGGCCGGTGAAGCTTTCTTT	CASSFLAGEAFF